This T cell receptor (beta chain) was sequenced in a study of spatial heterogeneity in lung cancer. Study summary: There were consistently more beta-chain sequences detected than alpha-chain sequences. The average appearance count of each unique TCR and UMI combination in raw reads was more than 8.5.

Every cDNA TCR molecule received its own unique molecular identifier. TCRdb reprocessed the 5' RACE reads via MiXCR and lists one record per CDR3 protein. The data show around 23,000 distinct CDR3 sequences, under 4% seen once. Specified time point: sample taken at primary tumor resection. Tumor, nontumor lung or frozen PBMC supplied whole RNA that was sequenced unsorted. The donors were fewer than 80 patients with non-small cell lung cancer that was early-stage and untreated. CDR3 length: 11 amino acids. The V and J ends lost 2 bases and 5 bases respectively, with 4 bases between them. The germline V gene has CDR1 LGHDT and CDR2 YNNKEL (reference sequence). The sample holds many counts of this clonotype.

The genes are TRBV3-1 and TRBJ2-7, with D hard to call. Source: PBMCs, taken at surgery. The source of this sequence is a female donor with early-stage non-small cell lung cancer. The CDR3 DNA sequence: TGTGCCAGCAGCCAAATCCACGAGCAGTACTTC. Translated: CASSQIHEQYF.